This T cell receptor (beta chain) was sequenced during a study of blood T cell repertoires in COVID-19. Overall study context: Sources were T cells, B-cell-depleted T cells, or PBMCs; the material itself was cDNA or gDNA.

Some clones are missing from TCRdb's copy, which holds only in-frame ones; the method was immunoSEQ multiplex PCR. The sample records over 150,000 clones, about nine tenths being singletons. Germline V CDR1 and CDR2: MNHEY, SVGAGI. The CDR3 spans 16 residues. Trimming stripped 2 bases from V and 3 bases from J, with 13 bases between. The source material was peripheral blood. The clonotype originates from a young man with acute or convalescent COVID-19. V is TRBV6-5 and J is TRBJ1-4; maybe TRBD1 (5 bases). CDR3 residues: CASSYAWTTANEKLFF. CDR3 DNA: TGTGCCAGCAGTTACGCCTGGACAACCGCTAATGAAAAACTGTTTTTT.